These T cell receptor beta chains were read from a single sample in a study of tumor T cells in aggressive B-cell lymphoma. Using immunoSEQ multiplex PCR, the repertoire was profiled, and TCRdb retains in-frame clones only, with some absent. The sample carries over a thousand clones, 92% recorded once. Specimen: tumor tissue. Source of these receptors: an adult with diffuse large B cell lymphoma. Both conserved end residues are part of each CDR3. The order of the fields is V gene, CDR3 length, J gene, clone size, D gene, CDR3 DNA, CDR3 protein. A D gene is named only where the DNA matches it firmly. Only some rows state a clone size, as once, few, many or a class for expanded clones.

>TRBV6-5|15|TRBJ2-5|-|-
TGTGCCAGCAGTTACTCCCCGGGGAGCCAAGAGACCCAGTACTTC
CASSYSPGSQETQYF
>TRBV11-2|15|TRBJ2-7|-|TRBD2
TGTGCCAGCAGCTTAATCCCGACTAGCGCCTACGAGCAGTACTTC
CASSLIPTSAYEQYF
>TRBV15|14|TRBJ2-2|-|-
TGTGCCACCAGCAGAGATATAGCGATCGGGGAGCTGTTTTTT
CATSRDIAIGELFF
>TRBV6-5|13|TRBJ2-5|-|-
TGTGCCAGCAGGTCTAGGGGCGGAGAGACCCAGTACTTC
CASRSRGGETQYF
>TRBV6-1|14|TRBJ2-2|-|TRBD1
TGTGCCAGCAGGGCCACAGGGGCGGCCGGGGAGCTGTTTTTT
CASRATGAAGELFF
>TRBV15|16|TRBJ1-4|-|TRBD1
TGTGCCACCAGCGTAAGACAGGGGGAAGGCCCCGAAAAACTGTTTTTT
CATSVRQGEGPEKLFF
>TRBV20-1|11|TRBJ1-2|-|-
TGCAGTCCCGCAGGAACATATGGCTACACCTTC
CSPAGTYGYTF
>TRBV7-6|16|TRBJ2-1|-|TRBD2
TGTGCCAGCAGCTTAGGAGGAGCTAGCGGGATCGCGGAGCAGTTCTTC
CASSLGGASGIAEQFF
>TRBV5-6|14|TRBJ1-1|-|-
TGTGCCAGCAGCTTGAAAAGGCAGGGGATTGGAGCTTTCTTT
CASSLKRQGIGAFF
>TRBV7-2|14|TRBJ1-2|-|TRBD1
TGTGCCAGCAGCTTCGGGCAGGGGGAGTATGGCTACACCTTC
CASSFGQGEYGYTF
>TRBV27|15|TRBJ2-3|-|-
TGTGCCAGCAGTTTGCAGGCGGGCAGCACAGATACGCAGTATTTT
CASSLQAGSTDTQYF
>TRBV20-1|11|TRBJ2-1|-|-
TGCAGTGCTAGCCATATGGAGAAGCAGTTCTTC
CSASHMEKQFF
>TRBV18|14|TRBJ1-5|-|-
TGTGCCAGCTCACCACCGGGAGGCGAGCAGCCCCAGCATTTT
CASSPPGGEQPQHF
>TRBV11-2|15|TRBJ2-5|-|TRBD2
TGTGCCAGCAGCTTAGGGTCTAGCGGCCAAGAGACCCAGTACTTC
CASSLGSSGQETQYF
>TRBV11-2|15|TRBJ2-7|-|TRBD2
TGTGCCAGCAGCTTAATCCCGACTAGCGCCTACGAGCAGTACTTC
CASSLIPTSAYEQYF
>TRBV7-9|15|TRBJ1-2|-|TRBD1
TGTGCCAGCACCGAGGGGACAGGGTATAGCTATGGCTACACCTTC
CASTEGTGYSYGYTF
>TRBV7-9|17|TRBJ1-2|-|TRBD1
TGTGCCAGCAGCTCCCCCTTTTCGACAGGGCTCATGCGGGGCTACACCTTC
CASSSPFSTGLMRGYTF
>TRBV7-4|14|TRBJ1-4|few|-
TGTGCCAGCAGCTTAGGGACACCAAATGAAAAACTGTTTTTT
CASSLGTPNEKLFF
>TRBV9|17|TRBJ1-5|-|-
TGTGCCAGCAGCCCTGGCAGGGCCGCGACCTTCAATCAGCCCCAGCATTTT
CASSPGRAATFNQPQHF
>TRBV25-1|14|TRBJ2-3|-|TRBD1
TGTGCCAGTGGACCGACAGGGAGCACAGATACGCAGTATTTT
CASGPTGSTDTQYF
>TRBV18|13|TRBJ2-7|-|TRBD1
TGTGCCAGCTCACAGGGGGCTTCCTACGAGCAGTACTTC
CASSQGASYEQYF
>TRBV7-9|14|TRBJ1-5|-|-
TGTGCCAGCAGCCTAGGGGCACTTAATCAGCCCCAGCATTTT
CASSLGALNQPQHF
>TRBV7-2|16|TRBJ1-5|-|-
TGTGCCAGCTCTGCCTCGTCCCCGGGGAGGCATCAGCCCCAGCATTTT
CASSASSPGRHQPQHF
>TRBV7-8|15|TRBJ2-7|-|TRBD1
TGTGCCAGCAGCTTAGATCCAGGGGGCGGCTACGAGCAGTACTTC
CASSLDPGGGYEQYF
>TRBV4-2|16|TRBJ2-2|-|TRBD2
TGTGCCAGCAGCCAATTACTAGCGGGAATAACCGGGGAGCTGTTTTTT
CASSQLLAGITGELFF
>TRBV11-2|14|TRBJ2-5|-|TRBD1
TGTGCCAGCAGCTTGGGACAGGGAAGGGAGACCCAGTACTTC
CASSLGQGRETQYF
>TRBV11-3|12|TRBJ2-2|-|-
TGTGCCAGCAGCTCCCTCACCGGGGAGCTGTTTTTT
CASSSLTGELFF
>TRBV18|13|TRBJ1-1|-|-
TGTGCCAGCTCACTCGACAGTAACACTGAAACTTTCTTT
CASSLDSNTETFF
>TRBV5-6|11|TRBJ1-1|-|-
TGTGCCAGCAGCTTGGGAGCTGAAGCTTTCTTT
CASSLGAEAFF
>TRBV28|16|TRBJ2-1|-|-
TGTGCCAGCAGTTCTCCGCGGGACTCTCATTACAATGAGCAGTTCTTC
CASSSPRDSHYNEQFF
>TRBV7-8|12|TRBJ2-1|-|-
TGTGCCAGCAGCTTAATCTTCAATGAGCAGTTCTTC
CASSLIFNEQFF
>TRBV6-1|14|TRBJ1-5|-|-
TGTGCCAGCAGGGCATTGAATAGCAATCAGCCCCAGCATTTT
CASRALNSNQPQHF
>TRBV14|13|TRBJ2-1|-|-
TGTGCCAGCAGCCAAGAAGAATGGAGTGAGCAGTTCTTC
CASSQEEWSEQFF
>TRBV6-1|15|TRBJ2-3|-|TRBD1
TGTGCCAGCACCCCCTTAACAGGGGGTACAGATACGCAGTATTTT
CASTPLTGGTDTQYF
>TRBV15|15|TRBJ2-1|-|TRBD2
TGTGCCACCAGCAGAGCAGCGGGAGGATGGAATGAGCAGTTCTTC
CATSRAAGGWNEQFF
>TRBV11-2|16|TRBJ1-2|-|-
TGTGCCAGCAGCTTAGGATCGGGGGGATGGTGGTATGGCTACACCTTC
CASSLGSGGWWYGYTF
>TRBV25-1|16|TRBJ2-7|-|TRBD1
TGTGCCATCTCCTTGGACAGGGGCCTTGGGCTAGCCGAGCAGTACTTC
CAISLDRGLGLAEQYF
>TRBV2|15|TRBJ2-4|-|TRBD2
TGTGCCAGCAAGGCGGGAGGCGGGGCCAAAAACATTCAGTACTTC
CASKAGGGAKNIQYF
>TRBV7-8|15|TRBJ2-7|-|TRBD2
TGTGCCAGCAGCTTGGGCGGGAGCCCGAGAAACGAGCAGTACTTC
CASSLGGSPRNEQYF
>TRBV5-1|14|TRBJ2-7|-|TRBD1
TGCGCCAGCAGCCCGGGACAGGAGCTATACGAGCAGTACTTC
CASSPGQELYEQYF
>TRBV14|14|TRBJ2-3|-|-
TGTGCCAGCAGCCAGGCAGGTTCCCCAGATACGCAGTATTTT
CASSQAGSPDTQYF
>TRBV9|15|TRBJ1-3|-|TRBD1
TGTGCCAGCAGCGCGGACAGGGGGCTAGGAAACACCATATATTTT
CASSADRGLGNTIYF
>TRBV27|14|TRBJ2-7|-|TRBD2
TGTGCCAGCAGGCACCAGCGGGAAACCTACGAGCAGTACTTC
CASRHQRETYEQYF
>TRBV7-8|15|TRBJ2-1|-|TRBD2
TGTGCCAGCAGCATACCGGGACTAGCGATATATGAGCAGTTCTTC
CASSIPGLAIYEQFF
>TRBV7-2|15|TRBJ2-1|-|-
TGTGCCAGCAGCTTACGAGCGGCCTCCTACAATGAGCAGTTCTTC
CASSLRAASYNEQFF
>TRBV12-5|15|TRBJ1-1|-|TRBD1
TGTGCTAGTGGAAAGGACAGGGGAGGGAACACTGAAGCTTTCTTT
CASGKDRGGNTEAFF
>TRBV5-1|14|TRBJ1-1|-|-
TGCGCCAGCAGCTGGGCAGGTATGAACACTGAAGCTTTCTTT
CASSWAGMNTEAFF
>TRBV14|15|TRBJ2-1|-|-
TGTGCCAGCAGCCAAGAATACCGGACGGCGGGTGAGCAGTTCTTC
CASSQEYRTAGEQFF
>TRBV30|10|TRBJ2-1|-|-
TGTGCCTTGGAGACCCATGAGCAGTTCTTC
CALETHEQFF
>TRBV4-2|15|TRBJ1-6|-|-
TGTGCCAGCAGCCAAGGCTACTCCTATAATTCACCCCTCCACTTT
CASSQGYSYNSPLHF